These T cell receptor beta chains were read from a single sample in a study of T cells after posttransplantation cyclophosphamide. Using immunoSEQ multiplex PCR, the repertoire was profiled, and TCRdb retains in-frame clones only, with some absent. The table records around 7,000 clones, approximately 90% of them present only once. The sequencing here drew on PBMCs, taken 1,300 to 1,500 days after allogeneic stem cell transplant with posttransplant cyclophosphamide. The receptor set was obtained from a female patient aged 50-59 years who received an allogeneic stem cell transplant from a related donor, was CMV-positive, and had no GVHD. Some T cells may be supplied by the graft donor. The CDR3 runs from the conserved cysteine through the conserved F or W. The D gene is left open where the match is weak. A row's size may be missing; if present it is once, few, many or a size class.

J gene | D gene | clone size | V gene | CDR3 protein | CDR3 DNA
TRBJ1-5 | TRBD1 | - | TRBV19 | CASSMSPGGLNQPQHF | TGTGCCAGTAGTATGTCTCCAGGGGGCTTGAATCAGCCCCAGCATTTT
TRBJ1-5 | TRBD1 | - | TRBV7-9 | CASSFTGDQPQHF | TGTGCCAGCAGCTTCACAGGGGACCAGCCCCAGCATTTT
TRBJ2-4 | - | - | TRBV4-2 | CASSQDGSSVTIQYF | TGTGCCAGCAGCCAAGATGGGAGTTCAGTGACCATTCAGTACTTC
TRBJ2-7 | - | - | TRBV6-5 | CASTPSGRPDEQYF | TGTGCCAGCACCCCCAGCGGCCGACCTGACGAGCAGTACTTC
TRBJ2-3 | TRBD2 | - | TRBV5-1 | CASIRGGSTDTQYF | TGCGCCAGCATACGCGGGGGATCCACAGATACGCAGTATTTT
TRBJ1-3 | TRBD1 | - | TRBV19 | CASSIVDRLQRGNTIYF | TGTGCCAGTAGTATAGTGGACAGGCTGCAGCGAGGAAACACCATATATTTT
TRBJ2-1 | - | once | TRBV27 | CASRISVPYNEQFF | TGTGCCAGCAGAATCAGTGTCCCCTACAATGAGCAGTTCTTC
TRBJ2-1 | - | - | TRBV6-1 | CASSESSSYNEQFF | TGTGCCAGCAGTGAGTCTAGCTCCTACAATGAGCAGTTCTTC
TRBJ1-3 | - | few | TRBV6-6 | CASSPPEGNTIYF | TGTGCCAGCAGCCCACCAGAAGGAAACACCATATATTTT
TRBJ1-5 | - | few | TRBV28 | CASRVQNQPQHF | TGTGCCAGCAGGGTACAGAATCAGCCCCAGCATTTT
TRBJ2-3 | TRBD2 | - | TRBV7-3 | CASSYLAGVATDTQYF | TGTGCCAGCAGCTACCTAGCGGGAGTCGCGACAGATACGCAGTATTTT
TRBJ2-1 | TRBD2 | - | TRBV5-1 | CASSQLAGGRNEQFF | TGCGCCAGCAGCCAACTAGCGGGAGGTCGAAATGAGCAGTTCTTC
TRBJ2-2 | TRBD1 | - | TRBV4-1 | CASSHSQGANTGELFF | TGCGCCAGCAGCCACTCCCAGGGGGCGAACACCGGGGAGCTGTTTTTT
TRBJ2-5 | TRBD1 | - | TRBV30 | CAWSPRTGGEMKTQYF | TGTGCCTGGAGTCCCCGGACAGGGGGGGAAATGAAGACCCAGTACTTC